A selection of T cell receptor beta chains follows, all from one sample in a study of T-cell reconstitution after alpha-beta-depleted transplantation in children. A single record per CDR3 protein comes from TCRdb applying MiXCR to the PCR reads. This sample has about 640,000 distinct CDR3 sequences, with roughly 13% found just once. Here the sequenced sample was PBMCs, mostly from graft donor cells, taken 360 days after TCRalphabeta/CD19-depleted stem cell transplant. These receptors all stem from a male patient aged 10-17 years who had a stem cell transplant for acute myeloid leukemia, so the T cells may come from the graft donor. CDR3s include the opening cysteine and the closing phenylalanine or tryptophan.

v_call: TRBV12-3/TRBV12-4; cdr3_aa: CASLLHLRLTISGANVLTF
v_call: TRBV20-1; cdr3_aa: CSAAGTDKDYGYTF
v_call: TRBV4-3; cdr3_aa: CASSQDSSGLATPYEQYF
v_call: TRBV27; cdr3_aa: CASGWAGGNYGYTF
v_call: TRBV29-1; cdr3_aa: CSVEVPTSGKIYEQYF
v_call: TRBV29-1; cdr3_aa: CSALQGVSADTQYF
v_call: TRBV7-9; cdr3_aa: CASSADFSRGRDTQYF
v_call: TRBV20-1; cdr3_aa: CSASLTGGLPNSPLHF
v_call: TRBV20-1; cdr3_aa: CSVPRGLAGGPYEQYF
v_call: TRBV29-1; cdr3_aa: CSVRGYIGELFF
v_call: TRBV7-3; cdr3_aa: CASSSLAGAVNEQFF
v_call: TRBV5-1; cdr3_aa: CASSLREGYNEQFF
v_call: TRBV7-3; cdr3_aa: CASSLSRAANTGELFF
v_call: TRBV5-1; cdr3_aa: CASSLDPRNYGYTF
v_call: TRBV11-2; cdr3_aa: CASSSPGLAGGRQETQYF
v_call: TRBV9; cdr3_aa: CASSVEWGRPQYF
v_call: TRBV5-6; cdr3_aa: CASSQAGSFYNEQFF
v_call: TRBV6-2/TRBV6-3; cdr3_aa: CASSLGFTYEQYF
v_call: TRBV5-1; cdr3_aa: CASSQTTGTLGELFF
v_call: TRBV7-2; cdr3_aa: CASSLDRDEQYF
v_call: TRBV7-3; cdr3_aa: CASSLAGSETQYF
v_call: TRBV28; cdr3_aa: CASSRRGLAGTDTQYF
v_call: TRBV29-1; cdr3_aa: CSKTSGELTQYF
v_call: TRBV5-1; cdr3_aa: CASSLAAGAADTQYF
v_call: TRBV12-3/TRBV12-4; cdr3_aa: CASSLGGYQETQYF
v_call: TRBV28; cdr3_aa: CASSLSYPGEGEAFF
v_call: TRBV20-1; cdr3_aa: CSARDLGRHYEQYF
v_call: TRBV5-6; cdr3_aa: CASSFLRLAVNEQFF
v_call: TRBV29-1; cdr3_aa: CRVRLAGVSTDTQYF
v_call: TRBV7-9; cdr3_aa: CASSPTRLATSYEQYF
v_call: TRBV4-2; cdr3_aa: CASSPGLLFF
v_call: TRBV6-5; cdr3_aa: CATYRGEYF
v_call: TRBV2; cdr3_aa: CASTILTGLAGAITTYEQYF
v_call: TRBV7-9; cdr3_aa: CASSLLAGGEYEQFF
v_call: TRBV18; cdr3_aa: CASSPFFGGTNTEAFF
v_call: TRBV6-5; cdr3_aa: CASSFLTGTGMSDTQYF
v_call: TRBV20-1; cdr3_aa: CSARVGLAGANEQFF
v_call: TRBV11-1; cdr3_aa: CASSLRLWEAGGKTYEQYF
v_call: TRBV27; cdr3_aa: CASSLRAAGGTIYF
v_call: TRBV20-1; cdr3_aa: CSANEGRNGELFF
v_call: TRBV6-2/TRBV6-3; cdr3_aa: CASSYPGWEQYF
v_call: TRBV29-1; cdr3_aa: CSAEQREIFNEQFF
v_call: TRBV9; cdr3_aa: CASSVGSGWETQYF
v_call: TRBV10-3; cdr3_aa: CAISSLSGRADNEQFF
v_call: TRBV7-2; cdr3_aa: CASSLVEGAAFF
v_call: TRBV28; cdr3_aa: CASSFRQGVYEQYF
v_call: TRBV24-1; cdr3_aa: CATSDPTLAVNTGELFF
v_call: TRBV30; cdr3_aa: CAWDTTGELFF
v_call: TRBV29-1; cdr3_aa: CSVGSRHSSNEKLFF